This T cell receptor (beta chain) was captured in a study of T-cell memory formation after mild COVID-19. Study overall: TCR clusters mostly belonged to single donors.

5'RACE with constant-segment primers built TCRalpha and TCRbeta cDNA libraries with UMIs. TCRdb independently ran MiXCR on the 5' RACE reads; one entry per CDR3 protein. The sample lists approximately 260,000 distinct CDR3 sequences, approximately 15% seen once, with 20% to 25% in the top ten. This CDR3 is 14 amino acids long. Trimming cost V 4 bases and J 6 bases, with 15 bases left between them. CDR1 MNHEY and CDR2 SVGAGI come from the germline V gene. Study results and caveats: Clones that contracted from day 15 to 85 had balanced CD4/CD8; later expanders were CD4+ biased. Pre-infection memory held some responding clones, suggesting pre-existing cross-reactive T cells responded.

This clonotype came up a few times. Its target is not known. The chain uses TRBV6-5 and TRBJ2-5, with D possibly matching TRBD1 (6 bases). The origin of this receptor is a young man who had mild COVID-19 (a few samples of this study predate the infection). Cell type and time point are not known. Source material: PBMCs or a T cell subset sorted from them (not recorded which). This CDR3 reads CASSFLQGSQTQYF. The DNA for the CDR3 is TGTGCCAGCAGTTTTCTTCAGGGGAGTCAGACCCAGTACTTC.